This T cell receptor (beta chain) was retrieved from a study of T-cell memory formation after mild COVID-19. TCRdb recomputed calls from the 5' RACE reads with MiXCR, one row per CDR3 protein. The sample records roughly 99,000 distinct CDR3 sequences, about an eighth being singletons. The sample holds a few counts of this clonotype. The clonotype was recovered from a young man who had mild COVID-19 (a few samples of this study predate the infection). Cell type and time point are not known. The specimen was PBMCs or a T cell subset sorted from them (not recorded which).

The CDR3 region is CASSSSGGAYNEQFF. CDR3 DNA: TGTGCCAGCAGCTCTAGCGGGGGGGCGTACAATGAGCAGTTCTTC. The chain couples TRBV7-2 to TRBJ2-1, with 12 bases fitting TRBD2. Germline CDR1 is SGHTA and CDR2 is FQGNSA. This CDR3 comprises 15 residues. The V gene end was trimmed by 4 bases and the J gene end by 4 bases; junction bases not matched to a gene: 2.